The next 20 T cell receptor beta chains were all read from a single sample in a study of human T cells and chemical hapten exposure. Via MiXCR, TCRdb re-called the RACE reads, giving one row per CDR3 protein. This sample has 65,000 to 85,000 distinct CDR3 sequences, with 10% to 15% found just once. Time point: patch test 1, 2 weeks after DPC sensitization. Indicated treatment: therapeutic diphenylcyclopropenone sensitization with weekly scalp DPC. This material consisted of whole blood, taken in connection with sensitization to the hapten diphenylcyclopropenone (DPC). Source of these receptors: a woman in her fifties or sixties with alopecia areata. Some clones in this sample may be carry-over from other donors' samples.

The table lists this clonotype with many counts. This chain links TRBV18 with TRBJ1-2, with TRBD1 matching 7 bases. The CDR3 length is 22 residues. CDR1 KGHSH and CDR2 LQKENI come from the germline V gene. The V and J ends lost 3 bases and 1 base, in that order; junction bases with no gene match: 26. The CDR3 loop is CASSPGLRELRDRRDRNYGYTF. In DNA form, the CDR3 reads TGTGCCAGCTCACCCGGTCTCCGGGAGCTCCGGGACAGAAGAGACCGTAACTATGGCTACACCTTC.

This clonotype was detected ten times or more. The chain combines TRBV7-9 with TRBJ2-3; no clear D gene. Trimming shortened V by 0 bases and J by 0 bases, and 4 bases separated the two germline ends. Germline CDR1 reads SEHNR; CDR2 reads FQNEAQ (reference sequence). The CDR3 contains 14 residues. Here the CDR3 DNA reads TGTGCCAGCAGCTTAGCCATAAGCACAGATACGCAGTATTTT. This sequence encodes CASSLAISTDTQYF.

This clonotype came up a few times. The CDR3 nucleotides are TGTGCCAGCAGCTTGGTGACAGGGAACACTGAAGCTTTCTTT. Translation gives CASSLVTGNTEAFF. The chain couples TRBV5-4 to TRBJ1-1; maybe TRBD1 (6 bases). The germline V gene encodes CDR1 SGHNT and CDR2 YYREEE (reference sequence). The CDR3 is 14 amino acids. V was cut by 0 bases and J by 1 base, with 7 bases left in between. Full variable domain (remainder filled in from reference TRBV5-4 and TRBJ1-1): ETGVTQSPTHLIKTRGQQVTLRCSSQSGHNTVSWYQQALGQGPQFIFQYYREEENGRGNFPPRFSGLQFPNYSSELNVNALELDDSALYLCASSLVTGNTEAFFGQGTRLTVV.

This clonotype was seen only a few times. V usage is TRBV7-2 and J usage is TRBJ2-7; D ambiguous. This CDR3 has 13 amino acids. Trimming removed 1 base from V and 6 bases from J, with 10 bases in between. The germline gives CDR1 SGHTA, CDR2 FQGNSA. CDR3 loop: CASSLVAPREQYF. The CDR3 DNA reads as TGTGCCAGCAGCTTAGTAGCACCCCGCGAGCAGTACTTC.

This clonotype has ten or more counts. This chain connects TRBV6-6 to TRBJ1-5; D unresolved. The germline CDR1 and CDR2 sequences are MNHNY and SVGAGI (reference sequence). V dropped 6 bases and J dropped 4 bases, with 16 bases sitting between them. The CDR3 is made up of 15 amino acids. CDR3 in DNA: TGTGCCAGCAGCGTAGCCACCCCTCTTAATCAGCCCCAGCATTTT. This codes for CASSVATPLNQPQHF.

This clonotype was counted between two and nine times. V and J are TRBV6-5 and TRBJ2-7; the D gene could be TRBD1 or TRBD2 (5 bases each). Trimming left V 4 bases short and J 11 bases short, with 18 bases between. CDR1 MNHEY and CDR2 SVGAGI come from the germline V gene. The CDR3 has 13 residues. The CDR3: CASSSPAGTPEYF. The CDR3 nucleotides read TGTGCCAGCAGTTCCCCAGCCGGGACCCCGGAGTACTTC.

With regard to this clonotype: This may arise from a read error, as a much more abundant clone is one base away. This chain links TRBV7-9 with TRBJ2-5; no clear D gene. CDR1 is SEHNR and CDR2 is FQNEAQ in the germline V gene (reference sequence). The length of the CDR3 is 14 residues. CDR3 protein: CTSSPPGAGETQYF. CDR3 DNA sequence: TGTACCAGCAGCCCGCCGGGCGCCGGAGAGACCCAGTACTTC.

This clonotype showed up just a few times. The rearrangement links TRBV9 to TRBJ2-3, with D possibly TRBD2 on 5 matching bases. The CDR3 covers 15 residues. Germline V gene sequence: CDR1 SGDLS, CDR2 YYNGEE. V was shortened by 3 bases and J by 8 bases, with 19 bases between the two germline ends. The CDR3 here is CASSEGEGSTGTQYF. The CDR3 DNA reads TGTGCCAGCAGCGAGGGAGAAGGAAGCACGGGTACGCAGTATTTT. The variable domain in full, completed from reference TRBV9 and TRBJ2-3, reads DSGVTQTPKHLITATGQRVTLRCSPRSGDLSVYWYQQSLDQGLQFLIQYYNGEERAKGNILERFSAQQFPDLHSELNLSSLELGDSALYFCASSEGEGSTGTQYFGPGTRLTVL.

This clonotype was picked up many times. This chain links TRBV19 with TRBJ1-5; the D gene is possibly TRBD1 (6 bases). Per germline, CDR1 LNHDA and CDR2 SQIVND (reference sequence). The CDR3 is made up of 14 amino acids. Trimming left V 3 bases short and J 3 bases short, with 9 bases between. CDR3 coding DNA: TGTGCCAGTAGTATGGACAGAAACAATCAGCCCCAGCATTTT. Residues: CASSMDRNNQPQHF.

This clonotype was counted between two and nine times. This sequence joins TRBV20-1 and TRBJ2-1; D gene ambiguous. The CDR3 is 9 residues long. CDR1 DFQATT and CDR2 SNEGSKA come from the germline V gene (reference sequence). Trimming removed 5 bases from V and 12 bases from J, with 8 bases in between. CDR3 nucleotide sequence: TGCAGTGCTGACCGCCGGCAGTTCTTC. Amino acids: CSADRRQFF.

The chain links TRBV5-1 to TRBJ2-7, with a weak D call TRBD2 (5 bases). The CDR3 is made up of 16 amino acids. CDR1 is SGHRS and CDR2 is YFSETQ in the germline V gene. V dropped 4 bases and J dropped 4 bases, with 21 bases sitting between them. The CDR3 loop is CASSTDLTQGLYEQYF. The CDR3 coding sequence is TGCGCCAGCAGCACAGACTTGACTCAAGGACTGTACGAGCAGTACTTC.

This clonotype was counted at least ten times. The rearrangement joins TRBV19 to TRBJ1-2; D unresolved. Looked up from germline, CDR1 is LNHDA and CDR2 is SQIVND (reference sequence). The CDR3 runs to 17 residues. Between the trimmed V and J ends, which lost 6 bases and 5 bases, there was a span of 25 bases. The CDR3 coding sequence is TGTGCCAGTAGGACCCCAAAGGGAGGACCGGATCGTTATGGCTACACCTTC. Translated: CASRTPKGGPDRYGYTF. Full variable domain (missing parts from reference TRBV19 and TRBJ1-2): DGGITQSPKYLFRKEGQNVTLSCEQNLNHDAMYWYRQDPGQGLRLIYYSQIVNDFQKGDIAEGYSVSREKKESFPLTVTSAQKNPTAFYLCASRTPKGGPDRYGYTFGSGTRLTVV.

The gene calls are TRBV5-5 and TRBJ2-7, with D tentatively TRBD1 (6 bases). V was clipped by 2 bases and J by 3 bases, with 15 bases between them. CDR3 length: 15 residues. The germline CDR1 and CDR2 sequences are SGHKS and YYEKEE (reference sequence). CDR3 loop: CASSFSGAGIYEQYF. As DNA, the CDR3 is TGTGCCAGCAGCTTCTCAGGGGCAGGGATCTACGAGCAGTACTTC.

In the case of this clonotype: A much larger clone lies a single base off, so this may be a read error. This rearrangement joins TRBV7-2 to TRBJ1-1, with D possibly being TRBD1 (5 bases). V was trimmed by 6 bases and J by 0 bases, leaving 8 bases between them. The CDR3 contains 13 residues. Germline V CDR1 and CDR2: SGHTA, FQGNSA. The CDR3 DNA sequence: TGTGCCAGCAGACCACAGGTGAACACTGAAGCTTTCTTT. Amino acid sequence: CASRPQVNTEAFF. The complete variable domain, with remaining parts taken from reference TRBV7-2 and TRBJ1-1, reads GAGVSQSPSNKVTEKGKDVELRCDPISGHTALYWYRQSLGQGLEFLIYFQGNSAPDKSGLPSDRFSAERTGGSVSTLTIQRTQQEDSAVYLCASRPQVNTEAFFGQGTRLTVV.

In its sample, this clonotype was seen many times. The CDR3, as DNA: TGCAGTGCTCTCGGACAGGGCTCCTACGAGCAGTACTTC. Encoded protein: CSALGQGSYEQYF. The chain combines TRBV20-1 with TRBJ2-7, with TRBD1 matching 8 bases. There are 13 residues in the CDR3. Germline CDR1 reads DFQATT; CDR2 reads SNEGSKA (reference sequence). V lost 5 bases, J lost 0 bases, and 3 bases stayed unmatched.

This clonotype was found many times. CDR3 sequence reads: CASSNRDRRETEAFF. CDR3 coding DNA: TGTGCCAGCAGCAACCGGGACCGGAGGGAGACTGAAGCTTTCTTT. V and J are TRBV5-8 and TRBJ1-1; TRBD1 is a possible D gene (5 bases). CDR3 length: 15 amino acids. Germline loops: CDR1 SGHTS, CDR2 YDEGEE. Trimming cost V 4 bases and J 5 bases, with 18 bases left between them.

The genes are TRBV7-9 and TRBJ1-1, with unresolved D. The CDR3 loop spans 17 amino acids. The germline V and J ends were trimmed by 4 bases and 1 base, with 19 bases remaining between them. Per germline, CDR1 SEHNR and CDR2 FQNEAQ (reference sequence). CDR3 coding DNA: TGTGCCAGCAGCTCCCAAACTACGTTCCGAGGGAACACTGAAGCTTTCTTT. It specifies CASSSQTTFRGNTEAFF. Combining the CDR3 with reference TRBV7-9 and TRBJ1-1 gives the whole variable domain DTGVSQNPRHKITKRGQNVTFRCDPISEHNRLYWYRQTLGQGPEFLTYFQNEAQLEKSRLLSDRFSAERPKGSFSTLEIQRTEQGDSAMYLCASSSQTTFRGNTEAFFGQGTRLTVV.

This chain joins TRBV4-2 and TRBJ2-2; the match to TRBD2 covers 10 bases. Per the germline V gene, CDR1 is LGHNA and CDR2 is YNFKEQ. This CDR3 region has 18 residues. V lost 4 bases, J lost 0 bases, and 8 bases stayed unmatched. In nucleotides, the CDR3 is TGTGCCAGCAGCCCCGGACTAGCGGAGACCGCGAACACCGGGGAGCTGTTTTTT. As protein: CASSPGLAETANTGELFF.

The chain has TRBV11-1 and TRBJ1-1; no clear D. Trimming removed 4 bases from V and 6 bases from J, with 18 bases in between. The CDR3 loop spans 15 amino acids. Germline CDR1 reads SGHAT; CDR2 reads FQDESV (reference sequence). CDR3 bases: TGTGCCAGCAGCTCCCAATACCAAAGGGTCTCTGAAGCTTTCTTT. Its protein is CASSSQYQRVSEAFF.

CDR3 residues: CASRSNRGLENEKLFF. The CDR3 bases are TGTGCCAGCAGAAGCAACAGGGGATTGGAGAATGAAAAACTGTTTTTT. V usage is TRBV6-5 and J usage is TRBJ1-4; TRBD1 matches at 7 bases. This CDR3 spans 16 amino acids. CDR1 and CDR2 from the germline V gene are MNHEY and SVGAGI. The J segment lost 5 bases and the V segment lost 6 bases, leaving 12 bases of the junction unmatched.